The TCR beta chain described here comes from a study of shared clonotypes between healthy human individuals. The study's findings and limits: The study drew on few donors, limiting represented genetic and exposure-history diversity. Naive subsets typically showed greater estimated richness than memory subsets.

Several immunoSEQ plates received, in even portions, the genomic DNA of each subset. Methods used by the authors: There were no quality scores in the junction-only immunoSEQ sequences, so filtering differed. Measured with immunoSEQ multiplex PCR; TCRdb has only the in-frame clones, and not every one. The D gene and trimming were derived from the DNA, and the V and J assignments and clone size from that table. The data contain about 820,000 clones, around 93% of them singletons. A word on this clone: Its antigen is currently unknown.

This CDR3 comprises 15 residues. Germline assignment: CDR1 MGHDK and CDR2 SYGVNS. Deletions cut 1 base from V and 1 base from J, with 10 bases between. Naivety among CD8 cells was defined by CD45RO negativity and positive CCR7 selection, thereby excluding terminally differentiated effector memory CD45RA+ cells. V gene TRBV25-1 combines with J gene TRBJ2-5, with D unresolved. The sequence was collected from a man between 25 and 39 years old in good health. Sequenced: naive CD8+ T cells sorted from blood. This CDR3 reads CASSELTIPQETQYF. The DNA of the CDR3 is TGTGCCAGCAGTGAATTAACGATCCCCCAAGAGACCCAGTACTTC.